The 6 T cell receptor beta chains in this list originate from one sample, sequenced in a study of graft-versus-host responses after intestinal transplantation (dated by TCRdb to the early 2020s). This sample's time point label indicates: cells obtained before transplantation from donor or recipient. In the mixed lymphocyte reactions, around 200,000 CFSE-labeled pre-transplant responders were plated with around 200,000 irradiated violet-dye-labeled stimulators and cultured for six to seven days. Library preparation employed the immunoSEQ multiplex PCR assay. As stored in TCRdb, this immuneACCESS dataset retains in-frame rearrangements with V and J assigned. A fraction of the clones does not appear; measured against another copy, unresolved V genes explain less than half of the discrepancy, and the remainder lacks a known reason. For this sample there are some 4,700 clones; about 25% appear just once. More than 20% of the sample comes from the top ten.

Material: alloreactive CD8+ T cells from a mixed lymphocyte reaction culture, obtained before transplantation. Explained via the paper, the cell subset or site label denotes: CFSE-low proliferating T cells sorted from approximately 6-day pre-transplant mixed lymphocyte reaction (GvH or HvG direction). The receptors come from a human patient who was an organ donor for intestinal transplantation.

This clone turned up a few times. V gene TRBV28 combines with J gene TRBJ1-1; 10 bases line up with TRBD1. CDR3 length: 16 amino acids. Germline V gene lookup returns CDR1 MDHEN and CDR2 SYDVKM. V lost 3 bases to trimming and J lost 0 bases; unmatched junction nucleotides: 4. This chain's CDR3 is CASSFETGGLNTEAFF. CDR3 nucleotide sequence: TGTGCCAGCAGTTTCGAGACAGGGGGCTTGAACACTGAAGCTTTCTTT.

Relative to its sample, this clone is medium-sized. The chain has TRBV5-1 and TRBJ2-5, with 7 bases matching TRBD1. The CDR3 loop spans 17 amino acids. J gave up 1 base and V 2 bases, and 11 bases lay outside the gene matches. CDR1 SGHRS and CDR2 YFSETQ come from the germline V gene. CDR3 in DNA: TGCGCCAGCAGCTTACTGGACAGGTCCTACCTCCAAGAGACCCAGTACTTC. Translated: CASSLLDRSYLQETQYF.

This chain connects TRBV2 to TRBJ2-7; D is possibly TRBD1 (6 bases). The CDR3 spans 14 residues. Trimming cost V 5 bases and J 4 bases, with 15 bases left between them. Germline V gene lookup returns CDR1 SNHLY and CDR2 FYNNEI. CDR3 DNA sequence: TGTGCCAGCAGTAGCCGGACAGACTTTTACGAGCAGTACGTC. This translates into CASSSRTDFYEQYV.

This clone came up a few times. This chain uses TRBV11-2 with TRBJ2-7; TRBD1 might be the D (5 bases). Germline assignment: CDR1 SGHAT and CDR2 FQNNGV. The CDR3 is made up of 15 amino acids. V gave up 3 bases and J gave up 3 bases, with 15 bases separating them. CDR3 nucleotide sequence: TGTGCCAGCAGCTTGGGGTGGGGCGGACGCTACGAGCAGTACGTC. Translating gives CASSLGWGGRYEQYV.

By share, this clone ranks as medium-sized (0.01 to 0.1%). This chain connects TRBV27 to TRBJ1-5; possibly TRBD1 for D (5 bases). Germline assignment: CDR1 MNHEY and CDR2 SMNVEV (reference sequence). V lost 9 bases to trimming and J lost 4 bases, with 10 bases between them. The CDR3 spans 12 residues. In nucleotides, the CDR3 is TGTGCCAGTAAGACAGTTAATCAGCCCCAGCATTTT. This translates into CASKTVNQPQHF.

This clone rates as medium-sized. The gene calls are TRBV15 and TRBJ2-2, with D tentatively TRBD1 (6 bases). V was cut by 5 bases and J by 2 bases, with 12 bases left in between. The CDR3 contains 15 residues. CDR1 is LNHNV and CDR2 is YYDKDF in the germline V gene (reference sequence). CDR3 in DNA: TGTGCCACCAGCGTAAGGACAGTTAACACCGGGGAGCTGTTTTTT. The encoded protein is CATSVRTVNTGELFF.